Presented here are 31 T cell receptor beta chains from one specimen sequenced in a study of OX40 agonist ivuxolimab in advanced cancers. Produced via immunoSEQ multiplex PCR; TCRdb's table is partial and in-frame only. The sample holds 95,000 to 150,000 clones; under 95% are singletons and the top ten take more than 0.7%. The sequences come from CD4+ or CD8+ T cells sorted from blood, collected in a trial of the OX40 agonist ivuxolimab. These receptors were collected from an adult with an advanced solid tumor such as melanoma, head and neck, liver or kidney cancer.

The chain links TRBV9 to TRBJ2-5; D not certain. The CDR3 extends over 13 amino acids. Germline V CDR1 and CDR2: SGDLS, YYNGEE. V lost 2 bases and J lost 1, with 6 bases in between. The CDR3 protein is CASSVGLQETQYF. CDR3 DNA: TGTGCCAGCAGCGTTGGGCTCCAAGAGACCCAGTACTTC.

The chain combines TRBV18 with TRBJ2-7, with a tentative D call TRBD1 (6 bases). Trimming took off 3 bases at V and 6 bases at J, with 12 bases between the two ends. Germline V gene lookup returns CDR1 KGHSH and CDR2 LQKENI. The CDR3 contains 13 residues. The CDR3 DNA reads TGTGCCAGCTCACCGTTCCGGGACACCGAGCAGTACTTC. It specifies CASSPFRDTEQYF.

The chain combines TRBV19 with TRBJ2-4, with a possible D match to TRBD1 (6 bases). Germline CDR1 is LNHDA and CDR2 is SQIVND (reference sequence). CDR3 length: 14 residues. The V end lost 7 bases, the J end lost 4 bases, and 14 bases lay between the germline ends. The DNA of the CDR3 is TGTGCCAGTACCAACCCAGGGGATAAAAACATTCAGTACTTC. Amino acid sequence: CASTNPGDKNIQYF.

The chain has TRBV19 and TRBJ1-6; 9 nucleotides match TRBD1. V was clipped by 2 bases and J by 5 bases; unmatched bases: 4. Germline CDR1 is LNHDA and CDR2 is SQIVND (reference sequence). The CDR3 length is 16 residues. This chain's CDR3 is CASSIRTGVHNSPLHF. The DNA of the CDR3 is TGTGCCAGTAGTATAAGGACAGGGGTCCATAATTCACCCCTCCACTTT.

The rearrangement joins TRBV27 to TRBJ2-5; D not certain. Per germline, CDR1 MNHEY and CDR2 SMNVEV (reference sequence). CDR3 length: 15 amino acids. Trimming took off 7 bases at V and 5 bases at J, with 20 bases between the two ends. This chain's CDR3 is CASTPSHGFRETQYF. The CDR3 region has the DNA TGTGCCAGCACCCCCAGCCACGGGTTCAGGGAGACCCAGTACTTC.

The V call is TRBV5-1, the J call TRBJ1-1; D gene unclear. V was cut by 4 bases and J by 1 base, with 17 bases left in between. Germline assignment: CDR1 SGHRS and CDR2 YFSETQ. The length of the CDR3 is 16 residues. The CDR3 protein is CASSTAPFRANTEAFF. The CDR3 DNA reads as TGCGCCAGCAGCACGGCCCCTTTCCGGGCGAACACTGAAGCTTTCTTT.

This clone was picked up a small number of times. V and J are TRBV19 and TRBJ1-2; D is perhaps TRBD1 (5 bases). The V gene's germline CDR1 is LNHDA and CDR2 SQIVND (reference sequence). V lost 0 bases and J lost 1, with 12 bases in between. This CDR3 has 16 amino acids. CDR3 residues: CASSIDLSRVNYGYTF. CDR3 in DNA: TGTGCCAGTAGTATAGATCTCTCCAGGGTTAACTATGGCTACACCTTC.

The V gene is TRBV6-5, the J gene TRBJ2-7, with D possibly matching TRBD1 (6 bases). The ends were cut back, 8 bases at V and 5 bases at J, with 13 bases in the middle. CDR3 length: 12 residues. Germline assignment: CDR1 MNHEY and CDR2 SVGAGI. The CDR3 is CASHRVGNEQYF. CDR3 in DNA: TGTGCCAGCCACAGGGTTGGGAACGAGCAGTACTTC.

This clone was picked up a small number of times. This chain links TRBV5-4 with TRBJ2-2, with 9 nucleotides matching TRBD1. The CDR3 is 15 amino acids. Germline V gene lookup returns CDR1 SGHNT and CDR2 YYREEE (reference sequence). Trimming at V came to 6 bases and at J to 2 bases, leaving 5 bases not matched to a gene. In nucleotides, the CDR3 is TGTGCCAGCACTCACAGGGGGCGCAACACCGGGGAGCTGTTTTTT. Translation gives CASTHRGRNTGELFF.

This chain uses TRBV5-1 with TRBJ1-6; D not certain. CDR1 is SGHRS and CDR2 is YFSETQ in the germline V gene. V dropped 1 base and J dropped 8 bases, with 13 bases sitting between them. The CDR3 totals 15 residues. The CDR3 nucleotides read TGCGCCAGCAGCTTGCGCCCTGGAACTGATTCACCCCTCCACTTT. Its protein product is CASSLRPGTDSPLHF.

This clone turned up a few times. The chain is built from TRBV5-1 and TRBJ2-4; tentative D call: TRBD2 (6 bases). The CDR3 runs to 18 residues. CDR1 and CDR2 (germline): SGHRS, YFSETQ. The V end lost 1 base, the J end lost 6 bases, and 23 bases lay between the germline ends. The CDR3: CASSLRSGLSTGGNIQYF. The CDR3 nucleotides read TGCGCCAGCAGCTTGAGGTCGGGACTTAGCACAGGTGGAAACATTCAGTACTTC.

This clone was seen only once. V and J are TRBV4-1 and TRBJ1-5; maybe TRBD1 (5 bases). From germline, CDR1 is MGHRA and CDR2 YSYEKL. Deletions cut 0 bases from V and 6 bases from J, with 12 bases between. CDR3 length: 15 residues. CDR3 DNA: TGCGCCAGCAGCCAAGACTCAGGAGGGACTCAGCCCCAGCATTTT. It encodes CASSQDSGGTQPQHF.

This chain connects TRBV9 to TRBJ2-1; 7 bases agree with TRBD2. This CDR3 region has 16 residues. With V trimmed by 0 bases and J by 7 bases, 10 bases remained unmatched. Germline V gene lookup returns CDR1 SGDLS and CDR2 YYNGEE. The CDR3 DNA follows: TGTGCCAGCAGCGTAGATGGGGGAGGGCCACGTAATGAGCAGTTCTTC. Residues: CASSVDGGGPRNEQFF.

This chain connects TRBV6-1 to TRBJ2-7; D ambiguous. The V gene's germline CDR1 is MNHNS and CDR2 SASEGT. V lost 8 bases and J 2 bases, leaving 10 bases between the germline ends. The CDR3 contains 12 residues. Here the CDR3 reads CASGQYPYEQYF. DNA for the CDR3: TGTGCCAGCGGCCAATACCCCTACGAGCAGTACTTC.

The genes are TRBV7-6 and TRBJ2-1, with unresolved D. CDR3 length: 11 residues. V lost 4 bases and J lost 12, with 10 bases in between. Looked up from germline, CDR1 is SGHVS and CDR2 is FNYEAQ. Here the CDR3 reads CASSSDRLQFF. The CDR3 DNA reads as TGTGCCAGCAGCTCAGATAGATTGCAGTTCTTC.

The chain combines TRBV5-1 with TRBJ2-7, with 8 bases fitting TRBD1. The junction had 8 bases not matched to a gene; V was cut back by 3 bases and J by 6 bases. Germline V gene sequence: CDR1 SGHRS, CDR2 YFSETQ. The CDR3 has 14 amino acids. CDR3 bases: TGCGCCAGCAGCTCCCGACAGGGGCGGGTCGAGCAGTACTTC. It is translated as CASSSRQGRVEQYF.

V gene TRBV5-6 combines with J gene TRBJ1-6; unclear D gene. V was trimmed by 4 bases and J by 3 bases, leaving 11 bases between them. This CDR3 is 15 amino acids long. Germline V CDR1 and CDR2: SGHDT, YYEEEE. As DNA, the CDR3 is TGTGCCAGCAGCGGCGGAGAAATCTATAATTCACCCCTCCACTTT. Its protein is CASSGGEIYNSPLHF.

The chain combines TRBV7-9 with TRBJ1-1; 7 bases are shared with TRBD1. V trimming: 2 bases; J trimming: 4 bases; junction bases outside the gene matches: 1. CDR1 and CDR2 (germline): SEHNR, FQNEAQ (reference sequence). The CDR3 runs to 13 residues. DNA of the CDR3: TGTGCCAGCAGCTTAAGGGGGCCCACTGAAGCTTTCTTT. This encodes CASSLRGPTEAFF.

This clone was recorded only once. This chain connects TRBV15 to TRBJ2-7; a possible D gene is TRBD2 (5 bases). The CDR3 is 14 residues long. Per the germline V gene, CDR1 is LNHNV and CDR2 is YYDKDF (reference sequence). V lost 3 bases to trimming and J lost 5 bases, with 14 bases between them. The CDR3 DNA sequence: TGTGCCACCAGCAGCGGGGTAAAAACAAACGAGCAGTACTTC. It is translated as CATSSGVKTNEQYF.

V usage is TRBV9 and J usage is TRBJ1-2, with D possibly being TRBD1 (6 bases). The germline V and J ends were trimmed by 0 bases and 8 bases, with 14 bases remaining between them. CDR3 length: 14 residues. CDR1 and CDR2 (germline): SGDLS, YYNGEE. The CDR3 here is CASSVGGTREGYTF. The DNA for the CDR3 is TGTGCCAGCAGCGTAGGGGGGACAAGAGAGGGCTACACCTTC.

The chain recombines TRBV18 with TRBJ2-7, with 10 bases lining up with TRBD2. Germline-derived CDR1 and CDR2 are KGHSH and LQKENI. V lost 6 bases to trimming and J lost 0 bases; unmatched junction nucleotides: 8. This CDR3 has 16 amino acids. The CDR3 DNA sequence: TGTGCCAGCTCGCCAACCCTAGCGGGAGCCTCCTACGAGCAGTACTTC. This translates into CASSPTLAGASYEQYF.

The gene calls are TRBV7-2 and TRBJ2-3; 10 bases are shared with TRBD2. CDR1 is SGHTA, CDR2 FQGNSA, per germline. This CDR3 comprises 17 residues. Trimming cost V 2 bases and J 1 base; bases outside gene matches: 6. CDR3 bases: TGTGCCAGCAGCTTAACCCTAGCGGGAGCAGGCACAGATACGCAGTATTTT. It codes for CASSLTLAGAGTDTQYF. The full variable domain, completed using reference TRBV7-2 and TRBJ2-3, is GAGVSQSPSNKVTEKGKDVELRCDPISGHTALYWYRQSLGQGLEFLIYFQGNSAPDKSGLPSDRFSAERTGGSVSTLTIQRTQQEDSAVYLCASSLTLAGAGTDTQYFGPGTRLTVL.

This sequence joins TRBV11-3 and TRBJ2-5, with 8 bases matching TRBD2. The trim removed 2 bases at V and 1 base at J, leaving 6 bases unmatched. The CDR3 totals 16 residues. The germline V gene has CDR1 SGHNT and CDR2 YENEEA. CDR3 DNA sequence: TGTGCCAGCAGCTTAAAAGCGGGAGAGATCCAAGAGACCCAGTACTTC. Translating it yields CASSLKAGEIQETQYF. The full variable domain, completed using reference TRBV11-3 and TRBJ2-5, is EAGVVQSPRYKIIEKKQPVAFWCNPISGHNTLYWYLQNLGQGPELLIRYENEEAVDDSQLPKDRFSAERLKGVDSTLKIQPAELGDSAVYLCASSLKAGEIQETQYFGPGTRLLVL.

This rearrangement joins TRBV7-2 to TRBJ1-5; 12 bases line up with TRBD1. Trimming cost V 0 bases and J 6 bases; bases outside gene matches: 3. Germline V lookup: CDR1 SGHTA, CDR2 FQGNSA. CDR3 length: 16 amino acids. The CDR3 DNA follows: TGTGCCAGCAGCTTAGCGGGACAGGGGGCAAGTCAGCCCCAGCATTTT. The encoded protein is CASSLAGQGASQPQHF.

The rearrangement joins TRBV5-1 to TRBJ2-7; tentative D call: TRBD1 (6 bases). Trimming pared 0 bases from V and 6 bases from J, leaving 13 bases between. The CDR3 contains 14 residues. CDR1 is SGHRS, CDR2 YFSETQ, per germline. As DNA, the CDR3 is TGCGCCAGCAGCTTGGAAGGACAGATAAGCGAGCAGTACTTC. Its protein product is CASSLEGQISEQYF.

J is TRBJ1-2 and V is TRBV18; tentative D call: TRBD1 (5 bases). The germline CDR1 and CDR2 sequences are KGHSH and LQKENI. CDR3 length: 13 amino acids. Trimming took off 6 bases at V and 5 bases at J, with 13 bases between the two ends. This CDR3 is CASSLTDPYGYTF. CDR3 in DNA: TGTGCCAGCTCCCTGACAGACCCATATGGCTACACCTTC.

The chain links TRBV11-3 to TRBJ2-7; TRBD2 might be the D (6 bases). Deletions cut 8 bases from V and 2 bases from J, with 13 bases between. From germline, CDR1 is SGHNT and CDR2 YENEEA. CDR3 length: 13 residues. In DNA form, the CDR3 reads TGTGCCAGCGGGACGGGAGAGACCTACGAGCAGTACTTC. Translation gives CASGTGETYEQYF. Full variable domain (outside the CDR3, taken from reference TRBV11-3 and TRBJ2-7): EAGVVQSPRYKIIEKKQPVAFWCNPISGHNTLYWYLQNLGQGPELLIRYENEEAVDDSQLPKDRFSAERLKGVDSTLKIQPAELGDSAVYLCASGTGETYEQYFGPGTRLTVT.

The chain employs TRBV4-1 and TRBJ1-5; the D is unclear. This CDR3 region has 15 residues. Germline loops: CDR1 MGHRA, CDR2 YSYEKL. The V end lost 0 bases, the J end lost 4 bases, and 10 bases lay between the germline ends. The CDR3 protein is CASSQDAAANQPQHF. DNA for the CDR3: TGCGCCAGCAGCCAAGATGCGGCTGCTAATCAGCCCCAGCATTTT.

This chain connects TRBV5-4 to TRBJ2-1; 7 bases fit TRBD1. In germline, CDR1 is SGHNT, CDR2 YYREEE (reference sequence). The CDR3 contains 17 residues. V shed 2 bases and J 4 bases; nucleotides not matched to a gene: 12. CDR3 in DNA: TGTGCCAGCAGCTTCCGACAGGGTAGCATCCTTTACAATGAGCAGTTCTTC. It is translated as CASSFRQGSILYNEQFF.

The rearrangement uses TRBV5-4 and TRBJ2-1; 10 bases agree with TRBD2. The V segment lost 4 bases and the J segment 7 bases; nucleotides outside the gene matches: 14. The CDR3 runs to 17 residues. The V gene's germline CDR1 is SGHNT and CDR2 YYREEE (reference sequence). The DNA for the CDR3 is TGTGCCAGCAGCCCTGGGCAGGTAGCGGGAGGATTAAATGAGCAGTTCTTC. Protein: CASSPGQVAGGLNEQFF.

The chain has TRBV27 and TRBJ1-3, with 7 positions matching TRBD1. Germline V lookup: CDR1 MNHEY, CDR2 SMNVEV (reference sequence). V dropped 2 bases and J dropped 8; count of bases not matched to a gene: 9. The CDR3 covers 15 residues. CDR3: CASSLKAQGTYTIYF. The CDR3 DNA follows: TGTGCCAGCAGTTTAAAGGCACAGGGGACATACACCATATATTTT.